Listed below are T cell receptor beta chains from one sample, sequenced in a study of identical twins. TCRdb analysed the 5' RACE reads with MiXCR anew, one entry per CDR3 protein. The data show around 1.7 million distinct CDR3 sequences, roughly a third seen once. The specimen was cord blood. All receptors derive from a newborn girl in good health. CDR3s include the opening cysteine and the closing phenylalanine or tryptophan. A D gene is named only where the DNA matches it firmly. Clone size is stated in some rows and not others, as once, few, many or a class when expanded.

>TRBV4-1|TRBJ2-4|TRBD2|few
TGCGCCAGCAGCCAAGTTCTCGCGGGGGTCAACATTCAGTACTTC
CASSQVLAGVNIQYF
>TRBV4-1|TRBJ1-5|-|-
TGCGCCAGCAGCCAAGATAACGCCGGACAGCCCCAGCATTTT
CASSQDNAGQPQHF
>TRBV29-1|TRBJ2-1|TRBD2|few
TGCAGCGTTGAAGGGAAACTAGCGGGGAACAACAATGAGCAGTTCTTC
CSVEGKLAGNNNEQFF
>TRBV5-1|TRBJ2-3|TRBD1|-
TGCGCCAGCAGCTTAGCACTACAGGGGGCGGGAGATACGCAGTATTTT
CASSLALQGAGDTQYF
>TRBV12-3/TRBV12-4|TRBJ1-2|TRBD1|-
TGTGCCAGCAGTTCATCCAAGGACAGGGGAGTCTATGGCTACACCTTC
CASSSSKDRGVYGYTF
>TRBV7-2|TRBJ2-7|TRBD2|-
TGTGCCAGCAGACCGGGACTAGCGGCATACAATGAGCAGTACTTC
CASRPGLAAYNEQYF
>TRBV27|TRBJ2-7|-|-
TGTGCCAGCAGTCCACTCGAGACAGCGGGCCAGGAGTACTTC
CASSPLETAGQEYF
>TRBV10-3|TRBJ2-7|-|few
TGTGCCATCAGTGAGTGGGTTTACGAGCAGTACTTC
CAISEWVYEQYF
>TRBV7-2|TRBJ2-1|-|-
TGTGCCAGCAGCTTAAATAGGTGGGGCAACTCCTACAATGAGCAGTTCTTC
CASSLNRWGNSYNEQFF
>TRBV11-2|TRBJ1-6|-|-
TGTGCCAGCAGCCGGGGGGGCCCTAATTCACCCCTCCACTTT
CASSRGGPNSPLHF
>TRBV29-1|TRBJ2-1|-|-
TGCAGCGTTGGGGACAATCGGGAGTTAACCTACAATGAGCAGTTCTTC
CSVGDNRELTYNEQFF
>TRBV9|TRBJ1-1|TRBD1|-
TGTGCCAGCAGCGCAATGGACAGGGGAGCTTTCTTT
CASSAMDRGAFF
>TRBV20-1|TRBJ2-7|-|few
TGCAGTGCTTTAGGGACGGGACCCTACGAGCAGTACTTC
CSALGTGPYEQYF
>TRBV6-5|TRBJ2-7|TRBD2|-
TGTGCCAGCAGTTACGGGGGACTAGCGGGGGAAGAGCAGTACTTC
CASSYGGLAGEEQYF
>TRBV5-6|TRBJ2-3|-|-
TGTGCCAGCAGCTTGGTCCCCCCAGATACGCAGTATTTT
CASSLVPPDTQYF
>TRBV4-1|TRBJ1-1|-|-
TGCGCCAGCAAGGGCCAGGAGGTTGAAGCTTTCTTT
CASKGQEVEAFF
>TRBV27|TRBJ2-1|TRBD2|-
TGTGCCAGCAGTTTCGGTAGCGGGAGGCTAAGGGACAATGAGCAGTTCTTC
CASSFGSGRLRDNEQFF
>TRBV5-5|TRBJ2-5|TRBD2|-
TGTGCCAGCAGCCTGGGACTAGCGGGGGGCGGCCAAGAGACCCAGTACTTC
CASSLGLAGGGQETQYF
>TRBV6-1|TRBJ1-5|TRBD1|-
TGTGCCAGCAGGGACACGGGACAGGGGGCGCATCAGCCCCAGCATTTT
CASRDTGQGAHQPQHF
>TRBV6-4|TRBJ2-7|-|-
TGTGCCAGCAGTGCGGGAGTGTCCTACAATGAGCAGTACTTC
CASSAGVSYNEQYF
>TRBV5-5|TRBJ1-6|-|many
TGTGCCAGTCTACGACAGGACAATTCACCCCTCCACTTT
CASLRQDNSPLHF
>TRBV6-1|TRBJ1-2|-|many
TGTGCCAGCAGGCTAAACTATGGCTACACCTTC
CASRLNYGYTF
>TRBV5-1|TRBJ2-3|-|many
TGCGCCAGCAGCCCGCAACTGCGCTTGTGCTTAGAAGATACGCAGTATTTT
CASSPQLRLCLEDTQYF
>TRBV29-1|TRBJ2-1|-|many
TGCAGCGTTGGACCCGCGAGCTCCTACAATGAGCAGTTCTTC
CSVGPASSYNEQFF
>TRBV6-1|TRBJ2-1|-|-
TGTGCCAGCAGTGAAGAGGGGCTAACTAGTTCCCTTTACAATGAGCAGTTCTTC
CASSEEGLTSSLYNEQFF
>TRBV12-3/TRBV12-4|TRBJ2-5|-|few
TGTGCCAGCAGTTTAATGGGGAGGCCCGGAGAGACCCAGTACTTC
CASSLMGRPGETQYF
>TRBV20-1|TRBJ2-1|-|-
TGCAGTGCTAGGGATGACAGGCTCGGCAATGAGCAGTTCTTC
CSARDDRLGNEQFF
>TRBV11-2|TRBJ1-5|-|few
TGTGCCAGCAGCTTAGAGGGAGGGGCCCCCAATCAGCCCCAGCATTTT
CASSLEGGAPNQPQHF
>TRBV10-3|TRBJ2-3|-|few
TGTGCCATCAGTGAATTTCCCCCCGGGGGCGGGGCAGATACGCAGTATTTT
CAISEFPPGGGADTQYF
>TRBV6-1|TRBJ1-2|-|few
TGTGCCAGCAGTGTCACAACTAACTATGGCTACACCTTC
CASSVTTNYGYTF
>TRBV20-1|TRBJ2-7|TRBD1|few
TGCAGTGCTAGCTCGCCGGGACAGGGTTCAGACGAGCAGTACTTC
CSASSPGQGSDEQYF
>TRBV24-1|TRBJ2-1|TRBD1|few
TGTGCCACCAGTGGCCCCTTGGGGACAGGACTTTACAATGAGCAGTTCTTC
CATSGPLGTGLYNEQFF
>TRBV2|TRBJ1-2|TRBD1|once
TGTGCCAGCACCTTAACCGGGACAGGCCCCAACTATGGCTACACCTTC
CASTLTGTGPNYGYTF
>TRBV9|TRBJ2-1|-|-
TGTGCCAGCGGAATCAACAGGGACAATGAGCAGTTCTTC
CASGINRDNEQFF
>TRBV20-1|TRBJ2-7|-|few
TGCAGTGCTAGAAGCCTGCAGGCCTACGAGCAGTACTTC
CSARSLQAYEQYF
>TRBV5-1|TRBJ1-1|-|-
TGCGCCAGCAGCTTGGATTGGTTGAACACTGAAGCTTTCTTT
CASSLDWLNTEAFF
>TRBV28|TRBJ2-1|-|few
TGTGCCAGCAGTTTATTGGGCCTCTACAATGAGCAGTTCTTC
CASSLLGLYNEQFF
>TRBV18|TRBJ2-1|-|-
TGTGCCAGCTCACCAAAGGGCCCCCCAACGAATGAGCAGTTCTTC
CASSPKGPPTNEQFF
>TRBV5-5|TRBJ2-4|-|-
TGTGCCAGCCTAACGGGAAACATTCAGTACTTC
CASLTGNIQYF
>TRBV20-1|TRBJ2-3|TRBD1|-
TGCAGTGCTAAAACGGACAGGGCCACCACAGATACGCAGTATTTT
CSAKTDRATTDTQYF
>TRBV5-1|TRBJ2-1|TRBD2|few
TGCGCCAGCAGCTTTGGCGGGAGGAAGGCTTACAATGAGCAGTTCTTC
CASSFGGRKAYNEQFF